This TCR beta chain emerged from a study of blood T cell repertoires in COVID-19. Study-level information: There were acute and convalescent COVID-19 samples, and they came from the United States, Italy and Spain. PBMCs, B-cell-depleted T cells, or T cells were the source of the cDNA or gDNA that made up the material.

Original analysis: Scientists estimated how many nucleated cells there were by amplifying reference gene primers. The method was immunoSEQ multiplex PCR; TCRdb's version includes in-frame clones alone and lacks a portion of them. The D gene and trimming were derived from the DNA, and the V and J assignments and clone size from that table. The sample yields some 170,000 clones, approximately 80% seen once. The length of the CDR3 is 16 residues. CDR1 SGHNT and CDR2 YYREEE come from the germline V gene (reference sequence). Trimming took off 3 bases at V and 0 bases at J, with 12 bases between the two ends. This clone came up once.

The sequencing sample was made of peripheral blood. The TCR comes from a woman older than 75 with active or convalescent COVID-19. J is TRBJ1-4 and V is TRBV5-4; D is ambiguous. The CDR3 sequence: CASSSATAATNEKLFF. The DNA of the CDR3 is TGTGCCAGCAGCTCCGCCACAGCGGCAACTAATGAAAAACTGTTTTTT.